The rows below give T cell receptor beta chains drawn from one sample of a study of blood T cells in healthy people across ages. TCRdb reanalysed the 5' RACE reads using MiXCR and keeps one entry per CDR3 protein. The table records about 970,000 distinct CDR3 sequences, roughly 51% of them present only once. Specimen: blood. The receptors stem from a woman aged 55-75 years in good health. The CDR3 runs from the conserved cysteine through the conserved F or W. Each record gives: V gene, D gene, clone size, J gene, CDR3 DNA, CDR3 protein. The D gene is left open where the match is weak. Clone size is shown for a subset of rows, as once, few, many or a class of expanded clone.

v_call: TRBV20-1
d_call: .
clone_size: .
j_call: TRBJ1-2
cdr3_nt: TGCAGTGCTAGAGATTCGACAGGAGCTTATGGCTACACCTTC
cdr3_aa: CSARDSTGAYGYTF

v_call: TRBV15
d_call: TRBD2
clone_size: .
j_call: TRBJ2-1
cdr3_nt: TGTGCCACCAGCAGTCCCAGAACTAGCGGGGCCAATGAGCAGTTCTTC
cdr3_aa: CATSSPRTSGANEQFF

v_call: TRBV6-2/TRBV6-3
d_call: .
clone_size: .
j_call: TRBJ2-1
cdr3_nt: TGTGCCAGCAGTTACGGCCGCGGTCCCTTAGGGGCCAATGAGCAGTTCTTC
cdr3_aa: CASSYGRGPLGANEQFF

v_call: TRBV12-3/TRBV12-4
d_call: TRBD2
clone_size: .
j_call: TRBJ2-1
cdr3_nt: TGTGCCAGCAGTTTACGAGTTGGGACTAGCGGGAGAAAAGACCATGAGCAGTTCTTC
cdr3_aa: CASSLRVGTSGRKDHEQFF

v_call: TRBV20-1
d_call: TRBD2
clone_size: .
j_call: TRBJ2-1
cdr3_nt: TGCAGTGCAACACTAGCGGGACACGTTAATGAGCAGTTCTTC
cdr3_aa: CSATLAGHVNEQFF

v_call: TRBV25-1
d_call: TRBD1
clone_size: .
j_call: TRBJ2-7
cdr3_nt: TGTGCCAGCAGTAGGACAGGTCCCTCCTACGAGCAGTACTTC
cdr3_aa: CASSRTGPSYEQYF

v_call: TRBV10-3
d_call: .
clone_size: .
j_call: TRBJ1-2
cdr3_nt: TGTGCCATCAGAACTACAGCGAGGGATGGCTACACCTTC
cdr3_aa: CAIRTTARDGYTF

v_call: TRBV6-4
d_call: .
clone_size: .
j_call: TRBJ2-7
cdr3_nt: TGTGCCAGCAGAGACGTCGTCCCGGGACACGTAACCTACGAGCAGTACTTC
cdr3_aa: CASRDVVPGHVTYEQYF

v_call: TRBV4-1
d_call: .
clone_size: few
j_call: TRBJ1-1
cdr3_nt: TGCGCCAGCAGCCAGGAGGCCCTTATCAACACTGAAGCTTTCTTT
cdr3_aa: CASSQEALINTEAFF

v_call: TRBV5-1
d_call: TRBD1
clone_size: once
j_call: TRBJ2-7
cdr3_nt: TGCGCCAGCAGCTCCGTGGAGACAGGGGGGTACGAGCAGTACTTC
cdr3_aa: CASSSVETGGYEQYF

v_call: TRBV11-1
d_call: .
clone_size: .
j_call: TRBJ2-3
cdr3_nt: TGTGCCAGCAGCTTAGTAGTAGAAGTCACGCAGTATTTT
cdr3_aa: CASSLVVEVTQYF

v_call: TRBV7-2
d_call: TRBD1
clone_size: many
j_call: TRBJ2-7
cdr3_nt: TGTGCCAGCAGCCGCACAGGGGGCGAGCAGTACTTC
cdr3_aa: CASSRTGGEQYF

v_call: TRBV9
d_call: .
clone_size: .
j_call: TRBJ2-1
cdr3_nt: TGTGCCAGCAGCGTCGCCAATGAGCAGTTCTTC
cdr3_aa: CASSVANEQFF

v_call: TRBV20-1
d_call: .
clone_size: .
j_call: TRBJ1-5
cdr3_nt: TGCAGTGCTAGAGAAGGGAAGGGTCAGCCCCAGCATTTT
cdr3_aa: CSAREGKGQPQHF

v_call: TRBV7-2
d_call: TRBD2
clone_size: .
j_call: TRBJ2-3
cdr3_nt: TGTGCCAGCAGCTTAGGGGGGCCTAGCGGGAGGGCTACGACAGATACGCAGTATTTT
cdr3_aa: CASSLGGPSGRATTDTQYF

v_call: TRBV7-9
d_call: .
clone_size: .
j_call: TRBJ1-1
cdr3_nt: TGTGCCAGCAGCTTAGACAGGATTCCAACGACTGAAGCTTTCTTT
cdr3_aa: CASSLDRIPTTEAFF

v_call: TRBV6-5
d_call: TRBD1
clone_size: .
j_call: TRBJ2-4
cdr3_nt: TGTGCCAGCAGTAGACAGGGAAGTTTGGCCAAAAACATTCAGTACTTC
cdr3_aa: CASSRQGSLAKNIQYF

v_call: TRBV5-5
d_call: TRBD1
clone_size: few
j_call: TRBJ2-1
cdr3_nt: TGTGCCAGCAGCTTTGCAGGGGGAAGTGCGGGTGAGCAGTTCTTC
cdr3_aa: CASSFAGGSAGEQFF

v_call: TRBV6-2/TRBV6-3
d_call: .
clone_size: .
j_call: TRBJ2-1
cdr3_nt: TGTGCCAGCAGTTTACCCGGACCAGGACAAAGGGCCAATGAGCAGTTCTTC
cdr3_aa: CASSLPGPGQRANEQFF

v_call: TRBV4-1
d_call: .
clone_size: .
j_call: TRBJ2-7
cdr3_nt: TGCGCCAGCAGCCAAGTAGGGGGTGAGGCGGGCGGGAGATACGAGCAGTACTTC
cdr3_aa: CASSQVGGEAGGRYEQYF

v_call: TRBV7-8
d_call: .
clone_size: many
j_call: TRBJ2-3
cdr3_nt: TGTGCCAGCAGCTTAGTAGGAACCCGAGCCGGGGATACGCAGTATTTT
cdr3_aa: CASSLVGTRAGDTQYF

v_call: TRBV3-1
d_call: .
clone_size: .
j_call: TRBJ2-2
cdr3_nt: TGTGCCAGCAGCCAAGATGGGAATTCGTATACCGGGGAGCTGTTTTTT
cdr3_aa: CASSQDGNSYTGELFF

v_call: TRBV20-1
d_call: TRBD1
clone_size: .
j_call: TRBJ2-7
cdr3_nt: TGCAGTGCTAGAGTTCTGACAGGGCATTACGAGCAGTACTTC
cdr3_aa: CSARVLTGHYEQYF

v_call: TRBV20-1
d_call: TRBD1
clone_size: once
j_call: TRBJ2-1
cdr3_nt: TGCAGTGCAACCACGGCGGACAGGGTCAAGGGGCAGTTCTTC
cdr3_aa: CSATTADRVKGQFF

v_call: TRBV29-1
d_call: .
clone_size: few
j_call: TRBJ1-2
cdr3_nt: TGCAGCGTCTTAGCTAACTATGGCTACACCTTC
cdr3_aa: CSVLANYGYTF

v_call: TRBV10-3
d_call: TRBD2
clone_size: few
j_call: TRBJ2-5
cdr3_nt: TGTGCCATCAGTGGGGGACTAGCGGGAGATCAAGAGACCCAGTACTTC
cdr3_aa: CAISGGLAGDQETQYF

v_call: TRBV20-1
d_call: TRBD1
clone_size: few
j_call: TRBJ1-2
cdr3_nt: TGCAGTGCTAGACACACAGGGGGTCATCTTGGCTACACCTTC
cdr3_aa: CSARHTGGHLGYTF

v_call: TRBV3-1
d_call: .
clone_size: .
j_call: TRBJ2-7
cdr3_nt: TGTGCCAGCAGCCAAGAGGTAGTGGGCTTCAATAACTACGAGCAGTACTTC
cdr3_aa: CASSQEVVGFNNYEQYF

v_call: TRBV12-3/TRBV12-4
d_call: .
clone_size: few
j_call: TRBJ1-2
cdr3_nt: TGTGCCAGCAAGGGCGGCGGTACGTTGGGAGGCTATGGCTACACCTTC
cdr3_aa: CASKGGGTLGGYGYTF

v_call: TRBV20-1
d_call: TRBD2
clone_size: .
j_call: TRBJ2-1
cdr3_nt: TGCAGTGCTAGAAATCCTAGCGGGAGTCGGACCTGGAATGAGCAGTTCTTC
cdr3_aa: CSARNPSGSRTWNEQFF

v_call: TRBV12-3/TRBV12-4
d_call: .
clone_size: .
j_call: TRBJ2-7
cdr3_nt: TGTGCCAGCAGGGGTGTCCACGAGCAGTACTTC
cdr3_aa: CASRGVHEQYF

v_call: TRBV5-6
d_call: .
clone_size: .
j_call: TRBJ2-2
cdr3_nt: TGTGCCAGCAGCTTGGGACTACACACCGGGGAGCTGTTTTTT
cdr3_aa: CASSLGLHTGELFF

v_call: TRBV7-9
d_call: TRBD1
clone_size: .
j_call: TRBJ1-1
cdr3_nt: TGTGCCAGCAGCTCCGGGACAGGGGGGATGAACGCTGAAGCTTTCTTT
cdr3_aa: CASSSGTGGMNAEAFF

v_call: TRBV15
d_call: .
clone_size: .
j_call: TRBJ2-7
cdr3_nt: TGTGCCACCAGCCACAGGGCCGAGCAGTACTTC
cdr3_aa: CATSHRAEQYF

v_call: TRBV13
d_call: .
clone_size: .
j_call: TRBJ1-1
cdr3_nt: TGTGCCAGCAGCTTCCGGACTGAAGCTTTCTTT
cdr3_aa: CASSFRTEAFF

v_call: TRBV29-1
d_call: .
clone_size: many
j_call: TRBJ2-3
cdr3_nt: TGCAGCGTTATGACTCGAAGCACAGATACGCAGTATTTT
cdr3_aa: CSVMTRSTDTQYF

v_call: TRBV29-1
d_call: TRBD2
clone_size: few
j_call: TRBJ2-1
cdr3_nt: TGCAGCGTTCAGACTAGCCCGAGCTCCTACAATGAGCAGTTCTTC
cdr3_aa: CSVQTSPSSYNEQFF

v_call: TRBV14
d_call: .
clone_size: .
j_call: TRBJ1-2
cdr3_nt: TGTGCCAGCAGCCCCCAGTATGGCTACACCTTC
cdr3_aa: CASSPQYGYTF

v_call: TRBV28
d_call: .
clone_size: .
j_call: TRBJ1-2
cdr3_nt: TGTGCCAGCAGACTACCCCTCACGAATAGTGGCTACACCTTC
cdr3_aa: CASRLPLTNSGYTF

v_call: TRBV6-5
d_call: .
clone_size: .
j_call: TRBJ2-7
cdr3_nt: TGTGCCAGCAGTTCTCCCGCTCGGGGGATGCGCTACGAGCAGTACTTC
cdr3_aa: CASSSPARGMRYEQYF

v_call: TRBV10-3
d_call: .
clone_size: .
j_call: TRBJ1-2
cdr3_nt: TGTGCCATCAGTGAAGGGGGGGGCTACACCTTC
cdr3_aa: CAISEGGGYTF

v_call: TRBV6-5
d_call: .
clone_size: .
j_call: TRBJ2-7
cdr3_nt: TGTGCCAGCAGTTACTCCCGGGGGCGGGAGCGTTACGAGCAGTACTTC
cdr3_aa: CASSYSRGRERYEQYF

v_call: TRBV24-1
d_call: .
clone_size: few
j_call: TRBJ2-1
cdr3_nt: TGTGCCACCAGTGATTTTGGACTTAACAATGAGCAGTTCTTC
cdr3_aa: CATSDFGLNNEQFF

v_call: TRBV4-1
d_call: TRBD2
clone_size: .
j_call: TRBJ2-4
cdr3_nt: TGCGCCAGCAGCCTTATAGCGGGATTCGTACTGGCCAAAAACATTCAGTACTTC
cdr3_aa: CASSLIAGFVLAKNIQYF

v_call: TRBV7-2
d_call: TRBD2
clone_size: few
j_call: TRBJ2-3
cdr3_nt: TGTGCCAGCAGCTCCCGGACTAGCGGGAGGGGGCGCACAGATACGCAGTATTTT
cdr3_aa: CASSSRTSGRGRTDTQYF

v_call: TRBV7-2
d_call: .
clone_size: .
j_call: TRBJ2-5
cdr3_nt: TGTGCCGGCAGCTTAATGGCGGGATTACAAGAGACCCAGTACTTC
cdr3_aa: CAGSLMAGLQETQYF

v_call: TRBV29-1
d_call: .
clone_size: .
j_call: TRBJ2-7
cdr3_nt: TGCAGCGCGGCCAGTACGGGGGAGCAGTACTTC
cdr3_aa: CSAASTGEQYF

v_call: TRBV21-1
d_call: .
clone_size: .
j_call: TRBJ2-1
cdr3_nt: TGTGCCAGCAGCAACAGGGGTAGAAATGAGCAGTTCTTC
cdr3_aa: CASSNRGRNEQFF

v_call: TRBV6-1
d_call: .
clone_size: .
j_call: TRBJ2-1
cdr3_nt: TGTGCCAGCACGTTCAACGGGGAGCAGTTCTTC
cdr3_aa: CASTFNGEQFF

v_call: TRBV20-1
d_call: .
clone_size: .
j_call: TRBJ1-2
cdr3_nt: TGCAGTGCTAGAGATCAAGATTGGTTCTATGGCTACACCTTC
cdr3_aa: CSARDQDWFYGYTF

v_call: TRBV7-3
d_call: .
clone_size: .
j_call: TRBJ2-1
cdr3_nt: TGTGCCAGCAGCTTAGGGCAGGAGGTGGGTGAGCAGTTCTTC
cdr3_aa: CASSLGQEVGEQFF

v_call: TRBV29-1
d_call: TRBD2
clone_size: .
j_call: TRBJ2-1
cdr3_nt: TGCAGCGTTGAAGGAGGCGGACTAGCGGGGTACAATGAGCAGTTCTTC
cdr3_aa: CSVEGGGLAGYNEQFF

v_call: TRBV28
d_call: .
clone_size: few
j_call: TRBJ2-1
cdr3_nt: TGTGCCAGCACCAATCCCTGGGGGCATGAGCAGTTCTTC
cdr3_aa: CASTNPWGHEQFF

v_call: TRBV4-2
d_call: TRBD2
clone_size: .
j_call: TRBJ2-3
cdr3_nt: TGTGCCAGCAGCCAAGGCCCGGGAGGGGACACAGATACGCAGTATTTT
cdr3_aa: CASSQGPGGDTDTQYF

v_call: TRBV20-1
d_call: TRBD1
clone_size: many
j_call: TRBJ2-1
cdr3_nt: TGCAGTGCCCCAAGGGGACAGGCGGGCTACAATGAGCAGTTCTTC
cdr3_aa: CSAPRGQAGYNEQFF

v_call: TRBV2
d_call: .
clone_size: .
j_call: TRBJ2-7
cdr3_nt: TGTGCCAGCAGTGATTTAGAAGCAGGGAGCTACGAGCAGTACTTC
cdr3_aa: CASSDLEAGSYEQYF

v_call: TRBV2
d_call: .
clone_size: .
j_call: TRBJ1-1
cdr3_nt: TGTGCCAGCAGTGCTTTTAACACTGAAGCTTTCTTT
cdr3_aa: CASSAFNTEAFF

v_call: TRBV29-1
d_call: .
clone_size: once
j_call: TRBJ2-1
cdr3_nt: TGCAGCGTCCCAGCGGGGACAGTAGTATCCAGTGAGCAGTTCTTC
cdr3_aa: CSVPAGTVVSSEQFF